Listed below are T cell receptor beta chains from one sample, sequenced in a study of T-cell reconstitution after alpha-beta-depleted transplantation in children. In TCRdb, the PCR reads were re-called with MiXCR into one record per CDR3 protein. The table has about 140,000 distinct CDR3 sequences, around 10% seen once. Sequencing used PBMCs, mostly from graft donor cells, obtained 180 days after TCRalphabeta/CD19-depleted stem cell transplant. The receptors were sampled from a female patient younger than 10 who had a stem cell transplant for congenital amegakaryocytic thrombocytopenia, so the T cells may come from the graft donor. The CDR3 runs from the conserved cysteine through the conserved F or W. A D gene is named only where the DNA matches it firmly. Clone size is shown for a subset of rows, as once, few, many or a class of expanded clone.

>TRBJ1-5|NA|TRBV20-1|many
TGCAGTGCTAGAGAGGGCCTTAGCAATCAGCCCCAGCATTTT
CSAREGLSNQPQHF
>TRBJ2-1|NA|TRBV28|few
TGTGCCAGCAGTCCAAACCCTTGGAGGGCCTCTCGTGAGCAGTTCTTC
CASSPNPWRASREQFF
>TRBJ2-5|NA|TRBV29-1|NA
TGCAGCGCCGAAACTAGTACCGGGACACCAAAGGGAGAGACCCAGTACTTC
CSAETSTGTPKGETQYF
>TRBJ2-1|TRBD2|TRBV20-1|NA
TGCAGTGTTTCTGGTAGCGGGAGGGGATCCAATGAGCAGTTCTTC
CSVSGSGRGSNEQFF
>TRBJ1-1|NA|TRBV20-1|many
TGCAGTGCTAGAGACCAGGGACACCCGACTGAAGCTTTCTTT
CSARDQGHPTEAFF
>TRBJ2-1|NA|TRBV11-3|NA
TGTGCCAGCAGTCAAACGCGGAATGAGCAGTTCTTC
CASSQTRNEQFF
>TRBJ1-6|NA|TRBV7-9|NA
TGTGCCAGCAGCCGCCGGGACAATAATTCACCCCTCCACTTT
CASSRRDNNSPLHF
>TRBJ2-6|NA|TRBV5-5|once
TGTGCCAGCAGCTTGGCGGGGTTTTTCTCTGGGGCCAACGTCCTGACTTTC
CASSLAGFFSGANVLTF
>TRBJ2-5|NA|TRBV28|many
TGTGCCAGCAGACCCATGGGGAGGTCCCAAGAGACCCAGTACTTC
CASRPMGRSQETQYF
>TRBJ1-1|NA|TRBV30|NA
TGTGCCTGGGAAGTGAACACTGAAGCTTTCTTT
CAWEVNTEAFF
>TRBJ1-1|NA|TRBV6-1|many
TGTGCCAGCACACTCGACACCATTAACACTGAAGCTTTCTTT
CASTLDTINTEAFF
>TRBJ2-6|NA|TRBV6-2/TRBV6-3|few
TGTGCCAGCTCCGCCACGACGGCTGGGGCCAACGTCCTGACTTTC
CASSATTAGANVLTF
>TRBJ1-1|NA|TRBV12-3/TRBV12-4|many
TGTGCCAGCAGTTCCACAGGGTTGGGCACTGAAGCTTTCTTT
CASSSTGLGTEAFF
>TRBJ1-2|TRBD1|TRBV12-3/TRBV12-4|many
TGTGCCAGCAGTTTTGGTGGACAGGCCCCTGGGTATGGCTACACCTTC
CASSFGGQAPGYGYTF
>TRBJ1-1|NA|TRBV27|NA
TGTGCCAGCAGTTTATCCCTGACACTCACTGAAGCTTTCTTT
CASSLSLTLTEAFF
>TRBJ2-1|NA|TRBV3-1|few
TGTGCCAGCAGCCAATCCTTTGACGCCTACAATGAGCAGTTCTTC
CASSQSFDAYNEQFF